The entry that follows covers one T cell receptor beta chain sequence. The data derive from a study of T-cell memory formation after mild COVID-19. From the 5' RACE reads, TCRdb called clonotypes with MiXCR, one entry per CDR3 protein. The sample shows about 290,000 distinct CDR3 sequences, 15% to 20% of them seen only once. V was clipped by 3 bases and J by 4 bases, with 9 bases between them. The CDR3 is 14 amino acids. This clonotype was sampled from a man aged 18 to 29 who had mild COVID-19 (a few samples of this study predate the infection). Cell type and time point are not known. Sequencing was performed on PBMCs or a T cell subset sorted from them (not recorded which). This rearrangement joins TRBV12-3 or TRBV12-4 to TRBJ2-2; unclear D gene. CDR3 in amino acids: CASSFPPGTGELFF. CDR3 in DNA: TGTGCCAGCAGTTTTCCCCCGGGCACCGGGGAGCTGTTTTTT.